This T cell receptor beta chain was sequenced during a study of blood T cell repertoires in COVID-19. Trimming took 4 bases from V and 1 from J, leaving 13 bases between them. The length of the CDR3 is 15 residues. Germline V gene lookup returns CDR1 MDHEN and CDR2 SYDVKM. Original processing methods: Amplified reference gene primers provided the basis for estimating nucleated cell counts. Clones were read by immunoSEQ multiplex PCR, and TCRdb kept only the in-frame ones, dropping some. V and J calls and clone size are given by that table; D and trimming were obtained from the DNA. Of around 240,000 clones listed, 85% to 90% were seen once; the top ten hold about 1%. Participants were aged about 18 to 89 years, lived in 20 to 30 US areas, and enrolled virtually. Categorization into cohorts depended on clinical history that participants reported.

The J gene is TRBJ1-2, the V gene TRBV28, with TRBD1 as a possible D gene (6 bases). This sequence was found in a man aged 50-60 years who had been exposed to COVID-19. The specimen was PBMCs or T cells enriched from blood (not recorded which). The DNA for the CDR3 is TGTGCCAGCAGTTCCTGGACAGAAAGTAACTATGGCTACACCTTC. Translating gives CASSSWTESNYGYTF.